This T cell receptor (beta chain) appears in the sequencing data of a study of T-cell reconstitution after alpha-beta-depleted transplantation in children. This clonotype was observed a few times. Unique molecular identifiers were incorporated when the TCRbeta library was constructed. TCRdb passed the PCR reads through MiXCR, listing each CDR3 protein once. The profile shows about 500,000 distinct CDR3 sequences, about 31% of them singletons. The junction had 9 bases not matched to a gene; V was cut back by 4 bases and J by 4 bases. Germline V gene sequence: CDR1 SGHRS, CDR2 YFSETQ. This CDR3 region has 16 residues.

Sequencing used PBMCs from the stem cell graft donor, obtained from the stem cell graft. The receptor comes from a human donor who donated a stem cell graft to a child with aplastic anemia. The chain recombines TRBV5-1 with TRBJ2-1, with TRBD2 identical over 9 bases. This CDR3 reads CASSGNPTSGYNEQFF. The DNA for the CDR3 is TGCGCCAGCAGCGGCAACCCGACTAGCGGTTACAATGAGCAGTTCTTC.